A selection of T cell receptor beta chains follows, all from one sample in a study of CD8+CD57+ T cells in acquired aplastic anemia. TCRdb processed the reads anew with MiXCR; each CDR3 protein has one entry. The sample lists some 160,000 distinct CDR3 sequences, less than 50% occurring once. Source material: sorted CD4+, CD8+, or CD8+CD57+ T cells (not recorded which) from PBMCs. These receptors were taken from a human donor with aplastic anemia. The CDR3 runs from the conserved cysteine through the conserved F or W. Fields, in order: V gene, J gene, D gene, clone size, CDR3 protein, CDR3 DNA. The D gene is left open where the match is weak. Clone size is not always given. Where it is, it says once, few, many or a class for expanded clones.

v_gene: TRBV7-3
j_gene: TRBJ2-7
d_gene: TRBD1
abundance: many
CDR3aa: CASSLNPGQGYEQYF
CDR3nt: TGTGCCAGCAGCTTAAACCCGGGACAGGGGTACGAGCAGTACTTC

v_gene: TRBV12-3/TRBV12-4
j_gene: TRBJ2-7
d_gene: NA
abundance: NA
CDR3aa: CASRRGGQDNYEQYF
CDR3nt: TGTGCCAGCAGGAGGGGCGGCCAAGATAACTACGAGCAGTACTTC

v_gene: TRBV27
j_gene: TRBJ2-7
d_gene: TRBD1
abundance: many
CDR3aa: CASSLRDRGYEQYF
CDR3nt: TGTGCCAGCAGTTTAAGGGACAGGGGGTACGAGCAGTACTTC

v_gene: TRBV19
j_gene: TRBJ2-2
d_gene: TRBD1
abundance: NA
CDR3aa: CAGGTGSTGELFF
CDR3nt: TGTGCCGGGGGGACAGGGAGCACCGGGGAGCTGTTTTTT

v_gene: TRBV6-4
j_gene: TRBJ1-1
d_gene: NA
abundance: NA
CDR3aa: CASSQSTENTEAFF
CDR3nt: TGTGCCAGCAGCCAATCGACAGAGAACACTGAAGCTTTCTTT

v_gene: TRBV6-1
j_gene: TRBJ2-1
d_gene: NA
abundance: many
CDR3aa: CASSPYPTANNEQFF
CDR3nt: TGTGCCAGCAGCCCCTACCCGACAGCAAACAATGAGCAGTTCTTC

v_gene: TRBV10-1
j_gene: TRBJ2-1
d_gene: NA
abundance: NA
CDR3aa: CASSETLATDEQFF
CDR3nt: TGCGCCAGCAGTGAGACCCTAGCTACCGATGAGCAGTTCTTC

v_gene: TRBV5-5
j_gene: TRBJ1-2
d_gene: NA
abundance: NA
CDR3aa: CASSLSGHMGYTF
CDR3nt: TGTGCCAGCAGCTTATCGGGGCATATGGGCTACACCTTC

v_gene: TRBV25-1
j_gene: TRBJ1-2
d_gene: NA
abundance: NA
CDR3aa: CASSYSGNYGYTF
CDR3nt: TGTGCCAGCAGTTACTCCGGGAACTATGGCTACACCTTC

v_gene: TRBV12-3/TRBV12-4
j_gene: TRBJ2-5
d_gene: TRBD1
abundance: many
CDR3aa: CASSFGRGRETQYF
CDR3nt: TGTGCCAGCAGTTTCGGCAGGGGGCGAGAGACCCAGTACTTC

v_gene: TRBV19
j_gene: TRBJ1-3
d_gene: NA
abundance: many
CDR3aa: CASSWQRNTIYF
CDR3nt: TGTGCCAGTAGTTGGCAGCGAAACACCATATATTTT

v_gene: TRBV25-1
j_gene: TRBJ2-1
d_gene: TRBD1
abundance: NA
CDR3aa: CATSGDRGRNEQFF
CDR3nt: TGTGCCACCTCAGGGGACAGGGGGCGGAATGAGCAGTTCTTC

v_gene: TRBV20-1
j_gene: TRBJ2-3
d_gene: TRBD2
abundance: many
CDR3aa: CSASFIAGGTDTQYF
CDR3nt: TGCAGTGCTAGTTTTATAGCGGGAGGCACAGATACGCAGTATTTT

v_gene: TRBV15
j_gene: TRBJ1-3
d_gene: NA
abundance: NA
CDR3aa: CATSAEGSWNTIYF
CDR3nt: TGTGCCACCAGCGCTGAGGGCTCCTGGAACACCATATATTTT

v_gene: TRBV18
j_gene: TRBJ1-1
d_gene: TRBD1
abundance: NA
CDR3aa: CASSPQGALAEAFF
CDR3nt: TGTGCCAGCTCACCACAGGGGGCGTTAGCTGAAGCTTTCTTT

v_gene: TRBV3-1
j_gene: TRBJ2-5
d_gene: TRBD2
abundance: many
CDR3aa: CASSQRGGGVETQYF
CDR3nt: TGTGCCAGCAGCCAGAGGGGTGGGGGGGTAGAGACCCAGTACTTC

v_gene: TRBV7-2
j_gene: TRBJ2-5
d_gene: TRBD1
abundance: NA
CDR3aa: CASSFSGGETQYF
CDR3nt: TGTGCCAGCAGCTTCTCAGGGGGAGAGACCCAGTACTTC

v_gene: TRBV6-1
j_gene: TRBJ2-2
d_gene: NA
abundance: many
CDR3aa: CASSEPGSTGELFF
CDR3nt: TGTGCCAGCAGTGAACCAGGCTCCACCGGGGAGCTGTTTTTT

v_gene: TRBV4-1
j_gene: TRBJ2-1
d_gene: NA
abundance: few
CDR3aa: CASSQASNFYNVQFF
CDR3nt: TGCGCCAGCAGCCAAGCTAGTAACTTCTACAATGTGCAGTTCTTC

v_gene: TRBV24-1
j_gene: TRBJ1-2
d_gene: TRBD1
abundance: once
CDR3aa: CATSDSTGGKGNYGYTF
CDR3nt: TGTGCCACCAGTGATTCTACAGGGGGCAAGGGTAACTATGGCTACACCTTC

v_gene: TRBV2
j_gene: TRBJ1-6
d_gene: NA
abundance: many
CDR3aa: CASSDVTAYNSPLHF
CDR3nt: TGTGCCAGCAGTGATGTGACGGCTTATAATTCACCCCTCCACTTT

v_gene: TRBV10-3
j_gene: TRBJ2-6
d_gene: TRBD2
abundance: NA
CDR3aa: CAISESGSPPGGAF
CDR3nt: TGTGCCATCAGTGAGTCTGGGAGCCCGCCGGGGGGAGCTTTC

v_gene: TRBV6-1
j_gene: TRBJ2-5
d_gene: TRBD2
abundance: many
CDR3aa: CASNLAGGRETQYF
CDR3nt: TGTGCCAGCAACCTAGCGGGGGGGCGAGAGACCCAGTACTTC

v_gene: TRBV20-1
j_gene: TRBJ1-5
d_gene: TRBD1
abundance: many
CDR3aa: CSARGQGLDQPQHF
CDR3nt: TGCAGTGCTAGGGGACAGGGGCTTGATCAGCCCCAGCATTTT

v_gene: TRBV7-9
j_gene: TRBJ2-1
d_gene: NA
abundance: many
CDR3aa: CASSSWTDNEQFF
CDR3nt: TGTGCCAGCAGCTCGTGGACTGACAATGAGCAGTTCTTC

v_gene: TRBV30
j_gene: TRBJ2-2
d_gene: NA
abundance: NA
CDR3aa: CAWSPGTTGELFF
CDR3nt: TGTGCCTGGAGTCCCGGGACCACCGGGGAGCTGTTTTTT

v_gene: TRBV25-1
j_gene: TRBJ2-7
d_gene: NA
abundance: once
CDR3aa: CASSQDNRHEQYF
CDR3nt: TGTGCCAGCAGCCAAGATAATCGCCACGAGCAGTACTTC

v_gene: TRBV5-6
j_gene: TRBJ1-1
d_gene: NA
abundance: NA
CDR3aa: CASSHWSGTEAFF
CDR3nt: TGTGCCAGCAGCCACTGGAGCGGCACTGAAGCTTTCTTT